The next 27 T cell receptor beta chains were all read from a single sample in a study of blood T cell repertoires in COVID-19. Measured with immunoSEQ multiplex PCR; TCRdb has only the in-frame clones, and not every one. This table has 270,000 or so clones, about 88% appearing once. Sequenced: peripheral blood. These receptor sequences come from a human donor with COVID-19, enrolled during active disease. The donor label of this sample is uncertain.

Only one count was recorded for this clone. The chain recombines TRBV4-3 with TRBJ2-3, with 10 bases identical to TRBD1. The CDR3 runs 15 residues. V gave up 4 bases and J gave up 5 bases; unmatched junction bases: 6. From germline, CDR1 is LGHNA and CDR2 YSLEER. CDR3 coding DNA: TGCGCCAGCAGCCTAGGGACAGGGGCGGTAGATACGCAGTATTTT. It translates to CASSLGTGAVDTQYF.

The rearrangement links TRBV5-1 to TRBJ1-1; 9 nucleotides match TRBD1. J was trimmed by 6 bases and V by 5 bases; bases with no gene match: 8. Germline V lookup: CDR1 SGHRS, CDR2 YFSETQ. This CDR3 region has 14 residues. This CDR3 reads CASRWDRESPEAFF. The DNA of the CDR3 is TGCGCCAGCAGATGGGACAGGGAGTCGCCTGAAGCTTTCTTT.

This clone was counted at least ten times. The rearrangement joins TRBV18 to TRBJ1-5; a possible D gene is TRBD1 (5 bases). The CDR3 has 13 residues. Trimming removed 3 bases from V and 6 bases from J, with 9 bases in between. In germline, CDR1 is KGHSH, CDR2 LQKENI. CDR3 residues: CASSPGGVQPQHF. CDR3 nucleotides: TGTGCCAGCTCACCCGGGGGGGTTCAGCCCCAGCATTTT.

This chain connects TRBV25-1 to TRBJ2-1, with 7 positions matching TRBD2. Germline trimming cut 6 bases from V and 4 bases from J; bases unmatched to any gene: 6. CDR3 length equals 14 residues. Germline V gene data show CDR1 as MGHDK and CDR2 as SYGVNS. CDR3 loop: CASRGAGEYNEQFF. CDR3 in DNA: TGTGCCAGCAGAGGGGCGGGAGAGTACAATGAGCAGTTCTTC.

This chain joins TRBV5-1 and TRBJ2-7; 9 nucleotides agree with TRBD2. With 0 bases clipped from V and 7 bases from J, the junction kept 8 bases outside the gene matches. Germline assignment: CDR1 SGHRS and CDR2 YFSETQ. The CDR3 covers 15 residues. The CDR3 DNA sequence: TGCGCCAGCAGCTTGGCGCTAGCGGGGACTCGGGAGCAGTACTTC. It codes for CASSLALAGTREQYF.

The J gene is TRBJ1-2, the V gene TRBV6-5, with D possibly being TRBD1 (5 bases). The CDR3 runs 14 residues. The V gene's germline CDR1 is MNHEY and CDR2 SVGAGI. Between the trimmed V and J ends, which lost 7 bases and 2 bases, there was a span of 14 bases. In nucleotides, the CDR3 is TGTGCCAGCACTCCTCAGGGCAGAAACTATGGCTACACCTTC. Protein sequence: CASTPQGRNYGYTF.

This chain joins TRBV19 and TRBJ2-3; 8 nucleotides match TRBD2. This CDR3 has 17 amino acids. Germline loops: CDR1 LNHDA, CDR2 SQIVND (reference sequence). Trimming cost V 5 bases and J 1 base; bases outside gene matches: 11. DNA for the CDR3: TGTGCCAGTAGTCAACCTACTAGCGGCGGGGGCACAGATACGCAGTATTTT. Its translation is CASSQPTSGGGTDTQYF.

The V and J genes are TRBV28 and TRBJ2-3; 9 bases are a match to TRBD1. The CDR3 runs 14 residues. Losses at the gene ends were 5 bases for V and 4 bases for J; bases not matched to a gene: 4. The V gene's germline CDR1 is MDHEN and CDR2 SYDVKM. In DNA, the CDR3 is TGTGCCAGCAGTCCGGACAGGGGAGCAGATACGCAGTATTTT. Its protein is CASSPDRGADTQYF.

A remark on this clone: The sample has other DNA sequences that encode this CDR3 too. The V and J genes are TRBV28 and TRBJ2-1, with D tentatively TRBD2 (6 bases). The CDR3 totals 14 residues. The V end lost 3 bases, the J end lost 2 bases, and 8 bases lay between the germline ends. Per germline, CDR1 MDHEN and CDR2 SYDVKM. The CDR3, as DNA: TGTGCCAGCAGTTTCGGAGGGGCCTACAATGAGCAGTTCTTC. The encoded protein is CASSFGGAYNEQFF.

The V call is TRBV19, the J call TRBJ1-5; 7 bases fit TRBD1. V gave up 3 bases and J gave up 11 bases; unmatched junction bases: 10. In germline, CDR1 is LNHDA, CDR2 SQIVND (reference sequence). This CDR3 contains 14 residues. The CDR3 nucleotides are TGTGCCAGTAGTATGGCAGGGGGGATCGTGGCCCAGCATTTT. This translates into CASSMAGGIVAQHF.

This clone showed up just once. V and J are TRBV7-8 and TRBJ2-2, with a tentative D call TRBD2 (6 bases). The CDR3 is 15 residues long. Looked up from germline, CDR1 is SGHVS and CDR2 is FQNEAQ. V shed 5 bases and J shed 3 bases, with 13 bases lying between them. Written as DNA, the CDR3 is TGTGCCAGCAGCGTCCCGGGAGTGCACACCGGGGAGCTGTTTTTT. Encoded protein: CASSVPGVHTGELFF.

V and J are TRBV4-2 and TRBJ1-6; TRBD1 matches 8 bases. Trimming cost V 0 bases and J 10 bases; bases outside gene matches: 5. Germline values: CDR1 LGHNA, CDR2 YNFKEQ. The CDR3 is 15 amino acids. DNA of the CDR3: TGTGCCAGCAGCCAAGATACAGGGGGAGAATCACCCCTCCACTTT. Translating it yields CASSQDTGGESPLHF.

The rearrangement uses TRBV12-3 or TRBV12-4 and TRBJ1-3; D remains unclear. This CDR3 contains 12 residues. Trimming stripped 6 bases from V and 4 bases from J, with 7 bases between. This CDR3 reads CASRSIGNTIYF. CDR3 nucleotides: TGTGCCAGCAGGTCTATAGGAAACACCATATATTTT.

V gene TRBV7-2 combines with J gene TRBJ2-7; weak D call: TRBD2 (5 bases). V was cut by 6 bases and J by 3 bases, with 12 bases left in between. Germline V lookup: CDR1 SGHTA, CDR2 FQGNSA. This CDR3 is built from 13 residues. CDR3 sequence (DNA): TGTGCCAGCAGTAGGCGGGTAGGCTACGAGCAGTACTTC. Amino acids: CASSRRVGYEQYF.

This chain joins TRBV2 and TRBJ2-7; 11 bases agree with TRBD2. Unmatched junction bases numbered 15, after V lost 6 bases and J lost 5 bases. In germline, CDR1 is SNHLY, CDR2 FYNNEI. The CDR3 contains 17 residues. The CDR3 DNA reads TGTGCCAGCAGGGACCATATAGCGGGAGGGCCAGATCACGAGCAGTACTTC. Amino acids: CASRDHIAGGPDHEQYF.

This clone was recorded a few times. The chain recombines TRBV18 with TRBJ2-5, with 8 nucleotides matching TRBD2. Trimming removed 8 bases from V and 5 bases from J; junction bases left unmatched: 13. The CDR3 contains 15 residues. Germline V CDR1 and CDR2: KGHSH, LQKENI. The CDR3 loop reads CASADGSGTGETQYF. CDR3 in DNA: TGTGCCAGCGCTGACGGTAGCGGGACGGGGGAGACCCAGTACTTC.

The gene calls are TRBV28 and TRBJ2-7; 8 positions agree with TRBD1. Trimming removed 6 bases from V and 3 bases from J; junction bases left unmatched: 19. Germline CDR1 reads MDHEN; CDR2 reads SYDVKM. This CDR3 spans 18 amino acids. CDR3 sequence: CASSGVRAPQGALYEQYF. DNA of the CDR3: TGTGCCAGCAGCGGGGTCCGGGCCCCCCAGGGGGCCCTCTACGAGCAGTACTTC.

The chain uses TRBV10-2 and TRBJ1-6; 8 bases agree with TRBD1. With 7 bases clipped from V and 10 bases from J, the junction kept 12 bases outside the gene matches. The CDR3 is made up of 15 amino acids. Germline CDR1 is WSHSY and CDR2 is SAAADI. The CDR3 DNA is TGCGCCAGCAAACTGGACAGGGACGAAAACTCACCCCTCCACTTT. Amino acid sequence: CASKLDRDENSPLHF.

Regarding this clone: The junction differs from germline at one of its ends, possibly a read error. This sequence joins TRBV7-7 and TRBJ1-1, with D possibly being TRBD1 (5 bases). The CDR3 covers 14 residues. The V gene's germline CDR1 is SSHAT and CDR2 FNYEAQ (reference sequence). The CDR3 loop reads CASSLGQGHTEAFF. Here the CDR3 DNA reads TGTGCTAGCAGCTTAGGGCAGGGCCACACTGAAGCTTTCTTT.

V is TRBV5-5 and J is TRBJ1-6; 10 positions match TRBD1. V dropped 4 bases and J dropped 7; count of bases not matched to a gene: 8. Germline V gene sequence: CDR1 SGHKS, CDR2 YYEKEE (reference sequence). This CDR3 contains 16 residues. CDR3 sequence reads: CASSQTGGWGNSPLHF. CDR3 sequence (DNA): TGTGCCAGCAGCCAGACAGGGGGCTGGGGCAATTCACCCCTCCACTTT.

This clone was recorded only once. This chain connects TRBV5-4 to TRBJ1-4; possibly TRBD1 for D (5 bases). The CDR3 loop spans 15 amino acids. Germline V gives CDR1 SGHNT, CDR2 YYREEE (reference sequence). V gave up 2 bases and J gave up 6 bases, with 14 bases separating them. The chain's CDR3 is CASSFEGAVDEKLFF. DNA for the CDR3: TGTGCCAGCAGCTTCGAAGGGGCTGTAGATGAAAAACTGTTTTTT.

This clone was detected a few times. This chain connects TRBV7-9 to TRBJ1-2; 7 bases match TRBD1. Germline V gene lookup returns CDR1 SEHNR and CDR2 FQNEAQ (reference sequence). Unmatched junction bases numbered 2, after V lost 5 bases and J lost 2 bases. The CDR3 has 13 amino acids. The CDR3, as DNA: TGTGCCAGCAGCGCGACAGGGAACTATGGCTACACCTTC. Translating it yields CASSATGNYGYTF. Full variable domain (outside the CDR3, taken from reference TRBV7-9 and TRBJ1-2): DTGVSQNPRHKITKRGQNVTFRCDPISEHNRLYWYRQTLGQGPEFLTYFQNEAQLEKSRLLSDRFSAERPKGSFSTLEIQRTEQGDSAMYLCASSATGNYGYTFGSGTRLTVV.

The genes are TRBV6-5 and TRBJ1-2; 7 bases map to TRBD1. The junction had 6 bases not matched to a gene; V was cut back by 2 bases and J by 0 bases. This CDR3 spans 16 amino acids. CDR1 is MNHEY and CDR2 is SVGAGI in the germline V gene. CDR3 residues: CASSYVGQVANYGYTF. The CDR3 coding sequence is TGTGCCAGCAGTTACGTTGGACAGGTAGCTAACTATGGCTACACCTTC.

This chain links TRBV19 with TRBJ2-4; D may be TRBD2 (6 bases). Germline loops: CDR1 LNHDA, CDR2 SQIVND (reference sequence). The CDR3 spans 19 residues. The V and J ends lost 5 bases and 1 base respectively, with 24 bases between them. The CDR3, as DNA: TGTGCCAGTAGTCCGGAAGCTAGACCCACCGGGACTGCCAAAAACATTCAGTACTTC. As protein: CASSPEARPTGTAKNIQYF.

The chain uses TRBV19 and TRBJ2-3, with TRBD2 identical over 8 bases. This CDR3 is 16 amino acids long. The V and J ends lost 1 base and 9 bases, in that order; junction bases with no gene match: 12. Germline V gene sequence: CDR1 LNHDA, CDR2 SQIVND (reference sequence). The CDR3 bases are TGTGCCAGTAGTATAGTTCCTAGCGGGTCCCTGGGGACGCAGTATTTT. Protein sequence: CASSIVPSGSLGTQYF.

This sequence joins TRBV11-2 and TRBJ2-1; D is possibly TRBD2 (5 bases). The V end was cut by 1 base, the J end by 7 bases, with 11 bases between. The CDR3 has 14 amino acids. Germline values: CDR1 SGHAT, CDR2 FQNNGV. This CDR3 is CASSLAGRENEQFF. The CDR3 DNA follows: TGTGCCAGCAGCTTAGCGGGAAGAGAAAATGAGCAGTTCTTC.

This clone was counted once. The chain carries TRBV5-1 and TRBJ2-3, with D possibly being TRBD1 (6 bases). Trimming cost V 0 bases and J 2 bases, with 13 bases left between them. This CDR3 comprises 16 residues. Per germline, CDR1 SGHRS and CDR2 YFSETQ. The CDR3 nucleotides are TGCGCCAGCAGCTTGGTCCCCCCAGGGGCCACAGATACGCAGTATTTT. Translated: CASSLVPPGATDTQYF.